The following is a T cell receptor (beta chain) sequence with its context. Many counts were recorded for this clonotype. Its antigen specificity is not known. Per-base quality was not reported, and no clone a single base away is much larger than it. V and J lose 2 bases and 3 bases, and a span of 14 bases separates them. In the germline V gene, CDR1 corresponds to MDHEN and CDR2 to SYDVKM. Reading from cysteine to phenylalanine, the CDR3 counts 17 amino acids. This entry keeps only the CDR3 DNA: 51 bases, framed from base 1. Library construction relied on PCR. For sequencing, an Illumina HiSeq 2500 was employed. TCR library preparation used molecular barcoding, with unique molecular identifiers applied to normalize quantification of the TCRbeta repertoire. TCRdb cleaned the public reads at Q25 with fastp, built clones with MiXCR and kept in-frame beta chains. All rows with the same CDR3 protein become a single entry with the most common DNA and genes. The sample profile shows some 490,000 distinct CDR3 sequences; under 15% of them were found once. The ten largest make up around 5.8% of the sample.

The record originates from a study of T-cell reconstitution after alpha-beta-depleted transplantation in children (dated by TCRdb to about 2016). Background for the entire study: Using TCR repertoire profiling, the study followed T-cell immune reconstitution in a quantitative way in children after TCRalphabeta/CD19-depleted allogeneic hematopoietic cell transplantation.

Specimen: PBMCs from the stem cell graft donor, collected from the stem cell graft. The receptor was derived from a human donor who donated a stem cell graft to a child with combined immunodeficiency. Rearrangement joined TRBV28 to TRBJ1-6, with no reliable assignment of the D segment. The DNA sequence is given as TGTGCCAGCAGTTTACCCCTCCGTCGGGGCTATAATTCACCCCTCCACTTT. It is translated as CASSLPLRRGYNSPLHF.